Listed below are T cell receptor beta chains from one sample, sequenced in a study of response to subunit inactivated influenza vaccine. From the RT-PCR reads, TCRdb called clonotypes with MiXCR, one entry per CDR3 protein. The sample has 500,000 to 650,000 distinct CDR3 sequences; approximately 7.6% are singletons. The specimen was PBMCs from blood, collected approximately 25 months after vaccination. These receptor sequences come from a man aged 45 to 75 who received an inactivated influenza vaccine. Each CDR3 is given with its conserved first and last residue. D genes are given only for firm matches.

D gene	V gene	CDR3 protein
.	TRBV4-3	CASSQDRRGWDGYTF
.	TRBV2	CASSYREYEQYF
TRBD2	TRBV7-6	CASSAGLAAEQYF
TRBD2	TRBV7-8	CASSPGLAGGPDSADTQYF
.	TRBV3-1	CASSQEGILQNNYGYTF
.	TRBV21-1	CASTPRDSGSCEQFF
.	TRBV12-3/TRBV12-4	CASSFHNWHAFF
TRBD1	TRBV7-2	CASGQVEQFF
.	TRBV5-6	CASSLMASRPYNEQFF
TRBD1	TRBV5-1	CASSLDGQGYEQYF
TRBD1	TRBV12-3/TRBV12-4	CASRNRQGYIQYF
TRBD2	TRBV6-4	CASREGLAAYNEQFF
.	TRBV7-2	CASSAHPRTEYEQYF
.	TRBV6-5	CASSFRTVGETQYF
TRBD1	TRBV2	CASSRQGISTDTQYF
.	TRBV7-2	CASSLAALAGLLSGANVLTF
.	TRBV6-2/TRBV6-3	CAGRGSPNEKLFF
TRBD1	TRBV6-5	CASSSAGTGGRNEQFF
TRBD1	TRBV6-5	CASNSHRGSNEKLFF
TRBD2	TRBV20-1	CSAITSGKVDTQYF
.	TRBV12-3/TRBV12-4	CASSLPRGREGTEAFF
TRBD1	TRBV6-1	CASTDQTGVGNQPQHF
.	TRBV20-1	CSARSYGAGELFF
TRBD1	TRBV29-1	CSATDRGPGEQFF
TRBD1	TRBV7-2	CASSYGTGVEKLFF
TRBD2	TRBV9	CASSVASGGADTQYF
.	TRBV27	CASRGTPGTDTQYF
.	TRBV5-1	CASSLLTGHTDTQYF
.	TRBV4-1	CASSQGRAGEKLFF
TRBD1	TRBV28	CASSTYRGANYGYTF
.	TRBV15	CATSRDRPSAGELFF
.	TRBV14	CASSQDGTVFYNEQFF
.	TRBV7-2	CASSLGQSRAFF
.	TRBV20-1	CSARVGGAEAFF
TRBD2	TRBV20-1	CSARDKPPGLAGVEQFF
.	TRBV16	CASSQSVQGEQYF
.	TRBV9	CASSVGIGGRGNTGELFF
.	TRBV20-1	CSARGIGSVGEQFF
TRBD2	TRBV12-3/TRBV12-4	CASSPTSAQISEQYF
TRBD2	TRBV6-2/TRBV6-3	CASTGLAGAAGIQYF
.	TRBV12-3/TRBV12-4	CASSPHPRGYSNQPQHF
.	TRBV12-3/TRBV12-4	CASSFQGLGEKLFF
.	TRBV9	CASSVEGTAEETQYF
.	TRBV4-3	CASSQRPEVNYEQYF
TRBD2	TRBV29-1	CSVGGTSGIFADTQYF
TRBD2	TRBV29-1	CSVGGTSGKSYEQYF
TRBD1	TRBV6-1	CASRTGQGVSPLHF
.	TRBV10-3	CAISDVHGGSGANVLTF
.	TRBV7-9	CASSSPLVVSYNEQFF
.	TRBV7-2	CASSLIHGNSPLHF
TRBD1	TRBV4-2	CASNQGTGDSPLHF
.	TRBV3-1	CASSLRWFQYF
TRBD1	TRBV5-5	CASSRDRGHTYEQYF
.	TRBV20-1	CSAVGRANCEQYF
TRBD2	TRBV7-8	CASGLSGTTNEQFF
TRBD2	TRBV20-1	CSARDSGSSPYNEQFF
.	TRBV7-2	CASSLNAYNEQFF
.	TRBV6-5	CASSYALVGGYNEQFF
.	TRBV20-1	CSARDVAAFNYGYTF
.	TRBV12-3/TRBV12-4	CASSLSGTGEQYF